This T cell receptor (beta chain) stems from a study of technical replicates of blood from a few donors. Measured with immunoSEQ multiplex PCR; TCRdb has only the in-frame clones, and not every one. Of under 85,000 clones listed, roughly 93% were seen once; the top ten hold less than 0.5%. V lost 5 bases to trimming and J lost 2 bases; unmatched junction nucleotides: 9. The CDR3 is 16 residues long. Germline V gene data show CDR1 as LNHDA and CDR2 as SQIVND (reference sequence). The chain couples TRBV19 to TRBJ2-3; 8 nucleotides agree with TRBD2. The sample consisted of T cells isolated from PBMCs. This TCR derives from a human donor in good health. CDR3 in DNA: TGTGCCAGTAGTCTCATAACGGGAGGGCCCACAGATACGCAGTATTTT. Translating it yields CASSLITGGPTDTQYF.